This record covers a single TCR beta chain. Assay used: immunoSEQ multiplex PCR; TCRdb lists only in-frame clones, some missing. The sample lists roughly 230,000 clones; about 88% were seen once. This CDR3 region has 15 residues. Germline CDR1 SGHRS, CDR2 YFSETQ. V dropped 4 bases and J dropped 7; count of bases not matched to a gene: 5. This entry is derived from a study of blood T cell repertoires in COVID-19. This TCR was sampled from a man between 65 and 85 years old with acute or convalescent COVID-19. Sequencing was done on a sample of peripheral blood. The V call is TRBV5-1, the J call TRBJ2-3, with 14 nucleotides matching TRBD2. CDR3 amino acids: CASSQGLAGENTQYF. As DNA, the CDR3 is TGCGCCAGCAGCCAGGGACTAGCGGGAGAAAATACGCAGTATTTT. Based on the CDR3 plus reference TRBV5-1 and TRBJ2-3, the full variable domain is KAGVTQTPRYLIKTRGQQVTLSCSPISGHRSVSWYQQTPGQGLQFLFEYFSETQRNKGNFPGRFSGRQFSNSRSEMNVSTLELGDSALYLCASSQGLAGENTQYFGPGTRLTVL.